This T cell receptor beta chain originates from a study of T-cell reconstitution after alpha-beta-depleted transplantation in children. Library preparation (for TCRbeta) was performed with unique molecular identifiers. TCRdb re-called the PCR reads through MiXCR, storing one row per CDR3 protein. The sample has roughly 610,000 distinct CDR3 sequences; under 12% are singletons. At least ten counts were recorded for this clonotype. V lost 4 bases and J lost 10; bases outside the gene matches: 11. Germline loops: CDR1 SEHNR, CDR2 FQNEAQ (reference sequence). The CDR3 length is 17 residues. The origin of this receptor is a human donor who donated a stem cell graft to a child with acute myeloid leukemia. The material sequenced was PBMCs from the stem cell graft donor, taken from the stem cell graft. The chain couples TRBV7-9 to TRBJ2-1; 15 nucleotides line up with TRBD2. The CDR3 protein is CASSSLGLAGGGMEQFF. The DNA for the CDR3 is TGTGCCAGCAGCTCACTGGGACTAGCGGGAGGAGGGATGGAGCAGTTCTTC.